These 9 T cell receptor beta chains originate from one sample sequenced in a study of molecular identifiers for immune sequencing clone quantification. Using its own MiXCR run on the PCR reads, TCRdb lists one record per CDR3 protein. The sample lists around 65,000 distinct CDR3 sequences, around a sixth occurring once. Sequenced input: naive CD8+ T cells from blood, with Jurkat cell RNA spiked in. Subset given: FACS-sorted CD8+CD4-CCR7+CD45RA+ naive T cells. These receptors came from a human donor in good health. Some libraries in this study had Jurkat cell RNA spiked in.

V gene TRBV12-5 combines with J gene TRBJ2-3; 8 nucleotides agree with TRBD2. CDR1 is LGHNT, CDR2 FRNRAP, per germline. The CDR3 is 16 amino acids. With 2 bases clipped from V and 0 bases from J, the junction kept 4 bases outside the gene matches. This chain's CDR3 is CASGLNLAGSTDTQYF. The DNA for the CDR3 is TGTGCTAGTGGTTTGAATCTAGCGGGTAGCACAGATACGCAGTATTTT.

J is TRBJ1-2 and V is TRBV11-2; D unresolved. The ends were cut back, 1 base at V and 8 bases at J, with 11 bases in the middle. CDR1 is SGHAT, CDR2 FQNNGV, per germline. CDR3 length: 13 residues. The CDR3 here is CASSLAAPLGYTF. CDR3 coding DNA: TGTGCCAGCAGCTTAGCTGCACCTTTAGGCTACACCTTC. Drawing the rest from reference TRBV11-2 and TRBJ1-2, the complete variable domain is EAGVAQSPRYKIIEKRQSVAFWCNPISGHATLYWYQQILGQGPKLLIQFQNNGVVDDSQLPKDRFSAERLKGVDSTLKIQPAKLEDSAVYLCASSLAAPLGYTFGSGTRLTVV.

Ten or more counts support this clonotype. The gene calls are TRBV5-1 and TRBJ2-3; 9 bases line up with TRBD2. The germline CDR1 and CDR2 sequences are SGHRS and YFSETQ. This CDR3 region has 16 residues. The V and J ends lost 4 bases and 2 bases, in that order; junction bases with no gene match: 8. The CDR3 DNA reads TGCGCCAGCAGCCCGACTAGCGGAGTTATCACAGATACGCAGTATTTT. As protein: CASSPTSGVITDTQYF. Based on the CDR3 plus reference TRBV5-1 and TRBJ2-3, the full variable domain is KAGVTQTPRYLIKTRGQQVTLSCSPISGHRSVSWYQQTPGQGLQFLFEYFSETQRNKGNFPGRFSGRQFSNSRSEMNVSTLELGDSALYLCASSPTSGVITDTQYFGPGTRLTVL.

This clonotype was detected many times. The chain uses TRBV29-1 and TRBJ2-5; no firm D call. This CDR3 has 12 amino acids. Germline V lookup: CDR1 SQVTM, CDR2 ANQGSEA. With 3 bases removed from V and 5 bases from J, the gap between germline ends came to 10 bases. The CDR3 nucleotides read TGCAGCGTTGAGGGCGCAACTGAGACCCAGTACTTC. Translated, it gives CSVEGATETQYF.

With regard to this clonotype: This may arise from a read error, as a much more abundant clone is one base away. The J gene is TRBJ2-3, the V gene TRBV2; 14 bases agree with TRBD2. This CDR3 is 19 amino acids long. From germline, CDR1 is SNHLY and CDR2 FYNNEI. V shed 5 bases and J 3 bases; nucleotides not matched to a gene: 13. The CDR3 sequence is CASSREVRLAGGPTDTQYF. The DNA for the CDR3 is TGTGCCAGCAGTCGGGAGGTCCGACTAGCGGGAGGGCCGACAGATACGCAGTATTTT.

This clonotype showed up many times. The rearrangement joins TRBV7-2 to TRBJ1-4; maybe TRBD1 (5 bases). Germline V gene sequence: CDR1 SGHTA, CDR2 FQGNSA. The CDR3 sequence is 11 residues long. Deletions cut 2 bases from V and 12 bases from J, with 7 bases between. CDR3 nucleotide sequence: TGTGCCAGCAGCTTAACAGGTGAACTGTTTTTT. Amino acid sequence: CASSLTGELFF. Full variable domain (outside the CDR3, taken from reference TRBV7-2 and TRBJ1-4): GAGVSQSPSNKVTEKGKDVELRCDPISGHTALYWYRQSLGQGLEFLIYFQGNSAPDKSGLPSDRFSAERTGGSVSTLTIQRTQQEDSAVYLCASSLTGELFFGSGTQLSVL.

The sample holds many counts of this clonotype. Here the CDR3 DNA reads TGTGCCAGCAGTTCCCGAGAGCGGGAGTATGCGTCCCAGTACTTC. This codes for CASSSREREYASQYF. The chain is built from TRBV12-3 or TRBV12-4 and TRBJ2-5; 8 nucleotides match TRBD2. The CDR3 sequence is 15 residues long. J lost 9 bases, V lost 4 bases, and 13 bases had no gene match.

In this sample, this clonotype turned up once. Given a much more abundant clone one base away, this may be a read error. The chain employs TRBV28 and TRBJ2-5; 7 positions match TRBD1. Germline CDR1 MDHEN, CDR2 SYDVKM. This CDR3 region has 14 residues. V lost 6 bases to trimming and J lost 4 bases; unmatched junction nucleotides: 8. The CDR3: CASRTGTDLETQYF. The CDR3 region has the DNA TGTGCCAGCAGGACAGGGACAGATTTAGAGACCCAGTACTTC.

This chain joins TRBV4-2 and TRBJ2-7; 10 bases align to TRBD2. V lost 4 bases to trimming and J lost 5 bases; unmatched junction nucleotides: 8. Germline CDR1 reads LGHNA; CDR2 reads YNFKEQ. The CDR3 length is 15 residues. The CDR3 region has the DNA TGTGCCAGCAGCCCCTTGTCTAGCGGGAGCGACGAGCAGTACTTC. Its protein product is CASSPLSSGSDEQYF.